Listed here are 6 T cell receptor beta chains from one sample, sequenced in a study of PD-1 blockade in classical Hodgkin lymphoma. The repertoire was sequenced with immunoSEQ multiplex PCR; TCRdb's copy has only in-frame clones and lacks some. The sample includes 100,000 or so clones, roughly 87% of them seen just once. Time point defined: cycle 4 day 1 (C4D1), after 5 to 7 weeks of nivolumab. Each and every patient relapsed after autologous stem cell transplantation, and patients got differing brentuximab vedotin exposure. Sequenced here: peripheral blood mononuclear cells (PBMCs), sampled before the fourth cycle of nivolumab. The receptors come from a human donor with classical Hodgkin lymphoma.

This rearrangement joins TRBV4-1 to TRBJ2-1; D gene ambiguous. With 3 bases removed from V and 2 bases from J, the gap between germline ends came to 5 bases. Looked up from germline, CDR1 is MGHRA and CDR2 is YSYEKL. The CDR3 is 13 amino acids. The CDR3 DNA reads TGCGCCAGCAGCCACTTTACCTACAATGAGCAGTTCTTC. It translates to CASSHFTYNEQFF.

This CDR3 reads CASSPPQGKYTEAFF. The CDR3 DNA sequence: TGTGCCAGTAGTCCCCCACAGGGCAAGTACACTGAAGCTTTCTTT. The V gene is TRBV19, the J gene TRBJ1-1; a possible D gene is TRBD1 (6 bases). CDR3 length: 15 residues. Germline CDR1 LNHDA, CDR2 SQIVND (reference sequence). The V and J ends lost 5 bases and 3 bases respectively, with 16 bases between them.

The chain uses TRBV6-5 and TRBJ2-2; 8 nucleotides agree with TRBD2. Germline assignment: CDR1 MNHEY and CDR2 SVGAGI. V lost 7 bases to trimming and J lost 6 bases; unmatched junction nucleotides: 10. There are 15 residues in the CDR3. CDR3 residues: CASTAGRGAAGELFF. The CDR3 DNA follows: TGTGCCAGCACCGCCGGGAGGGGGGCTGCCGGGGAGCTGTTTTTT.

The CDR3 sequence: CASSSGETEGEQYF. The CDR3 bases are TGTGCCAGCAGTTCCGGGGAGACAGAGGGCGAGCAGTACTTC. This rearrangement joins TRBV27 to TRBJ2-7; the D call may be TRBD1 or TRBD2 (5 bases each). V lost 4 bases and J lost 6, with 16 bases in between. Germline-derived CDR1 and CDR2 are MNHEY and SMNVEV (reference sequence). This CDR3 comprises 14 residues.

Only one count was recorded for this clone. The V and J genes are TRBV7-9 and TRBJ1-1; D unclear. Germline CDR1 SEHNR, CDR2 FQNEAQ (reference sequence). The length of the CDR3 is 12 residues. Trimming removed 3 bases from V and 5 bases from J, with 7 bases in between. For the CDR3, the DNA is TGTGCCAGCAGCTTTAAAGGGACTGAAGCTTTCTTT. The encoded protein is CASSFKGTEAFF.

The chain links TRBV30 to TRBJ2-5, with TRBD1 as a possible D gene (6 bases). V was cut by 0 bases and J by 4 bases, with 21 bases left in between. There are 17 residues in the CDR3. Germline V gene data show CDR1 as GTSNPN and CDR2 as SVGIG (reference sequence). The CDR3: CAWSVLVYPGARETQYF. DNA of the CDR3: TGTGCCTGGAGTGTACTAGTGTACCCAGGGGCTCGAGAGACCCAGTACTTC.